A selection of T cell receptor beta chains follows, all from one sample in a study of shared clonotypes between healthy human individuals. TCRdb's table, derived via immunoSEQ multiplex PCR, lists solely in-frame clones and lacks some. The data contain 520,000 or so clones, approximately 79% of them singletons. The sample taken for sequencing was PBMCs. The receptors were sampled from a woman aged 40 to 50 in good health. Some clones in this sample may be carry-over from other donors' samples. The CDR3 runs from the conserved cysteine through the conserved F or W. D genes are given only for firm matches. Expanded clones are given a class, and other clones once, few, many or no size at all.

V	D	J	size	DNA	CDR3
TRBV27	NA	TRBJ1-1	NA	TGTGCCTCGGGGAGGAACACTGAAGCTTTCTTT	CASGRNTEAFF
TRBV7-9	NA	TRBJ2-3	NA	TGTGCCAGCAGCCCACGGGCTACTAGCACAGATACGCAGTATTTT	CASSPRATSTDTQYF
TRBV7-9	NA	TRBJ2-6	NA	TGTGCCAGCAGCCCGGATGCAGCGTCTGGGGCCAACGTCCTGACTTTC	CASSPDAASGANVLTF
TRBV18	NA	TRBJ1-1	few	TGTGCCAGCTCACCACGCACCAGGGAGGGCACTGAAGCTTTCTTT	CASSPRTREGTEAFF
TRBV4-2	TRBD2	TRBJ2-3	NA	TGTGCCAGCAGCCAAGCGGCTAGCGGCTCTAGCACAGATACGCAGTATTTT	CASSQAASGSSTDTQYF
TRBV15	TRBD1	TRBJ2-7	once	TGTGCCACCAGCATGGACAGGGTAAACGAGCAGTACTTC	CATSMDRVNEQYF
TRBV30	NA	TRBJ2-2	NA	TGTGCATCCGGCGCCGGCAGCAACACCGGGGAGCTGTTTTTT	CASGAGSNTGELFF
TRBV9	NA	TRBJ2-6	NA	TGTGCCAGCAGCGTGACGCCCGACGGGGCCAACGTCCTGACTTTC	CASSVTPDGANVLTF
TRBV7-2	TRBD2	TRBJ2-7	NA	TGTGCCAGCAGCTTAGGCGGGAGACCCTACGAGCAGTACTTC	CASSLGGRPYEQYF
TRBV10-1	NA	TRBJ2-1	NA	TGCGCCACCGCGTCCGGCCACAATGAGCAGTTCTTC	CATASGHNEQFF
TRBV5-8	NA	TRBJ2-5	NA	TGTGCCAGCAGCCCCGGGACCGCCCAAGAGACCCAGTACTTC	CASSPGTAQETQYF
TRBV7-2	NA	TRBJ2-3	NA	TGTGCCAGCAGCAAGCGACTGGACACAGATACGCAGTATTTT	CASSKRLDTDTQYF
TRBV7-6	TRBD2	TRBJ2-1	NA	TGTGCCAGCAGCTTAGCGCTAGCGGGAGGCCTCAATGAGCAGTTCTTC	CASSLALAGGLNEQFF
TRBV9	NA	TRBJ1-4	few	TGTGCCAGCAGCACCTCCGGGACACGTAATGAAAAACTGTTTTTT	CASSTSGTRNEKLFF
TRBV4-2	NA	TRBJ2-5	NA	TGTGCCAGCAGCCAAGTAACAGACCAAGAGACCCAGTACTTC	CASSQVTDQETQYF
TRBV19	NA	TRBJ2-3	NA	TGTGCCAGTAGTAGTCTAGCCGGAGTACCAGATACGCAGTATTTT	CASSSLAGVPDTQYF
TRBV4-3	NA	TRBJ1-4	NA	TGCGCCAGCAGCCAAGATTGGGGGCAGGGTGGTGAAAAACTGTTTTTT	CASSQDWGQGGEKLFF
TRBV28	NA	TRBJ1-1	NA	TGTGCCAGCAGTTTCCAGAGAACTGAAGCTTTCTTT	CASSFQRTEAFF
TRBV7-9	TRBD2	TRBJ2-1	NA	TGTGCCAGCAGCTCTAGCGGGGCCCACCCAGAGCAGTTCTTC	CASSSSGAHPEQFF
TRBV19	NA	TRBJ1-5	NA	TGTGCCAGTAGTACGGAAGGGTCGCCGGGGCAGCCCCAGCATTTT	CASSTEGSPGQPQHF
TRBV5-8	NA	TRBJ1-1	NA	TGTGCCAGCAGCCCCACAAAAGCAAACACTGAAGCTTTCTTT	CASSPTKANTEAFF
TRBV10-1	TRBD1	TRBJ2-5	NA	TGCGCCATGCGGACAGGGGGCTGTCGAGAGACCCAGTACTTC	CAMRTGGCRETQYF
TRBV5-1	NA	TRBJ2-7	NA	TGCGCCAGCAGAAGGGAGATCAGCTACGAGCAGTACTTC	CASRREISYEQYF
TRBV21-1	NA	TRBJ2-1	NA	TGTGCCAGCAGCAAAAGGGAAGGGAGGGGGTTAGATGAGCAGTTCTTC	CASSKREGRGLDEQFF
TRBV15	NA	TRBJ1-4	NA	TGTGCCACCAGCAACCCGAGAGAAAAACTGTTTTTT	CATSNPREKLFF
TRBV28	TRBD1	TRBJ2-5	NA	TGTGCCAGCAGTTTAAACAGGGGGGAGACCCAGTACTTC	CASSLNRGETQYF
TRBV21-1	NA	TRBJ2-4	NA	TGTGCCAGCAGCAAACCACAGGGGGCAAGGATTCAGTACTTC	CASSKPQGARIQYF
TRBV6-4	TRBD1	TRBJ1-2	NA	TGTGCCAGCAGTGACTCGCCCACAGGGGGCGGTGGCTACACCTTC	CASSDSPTGGGGYTF
TRBV12-5	NA	TRBJ1-2	NA	TGTGCTAGTGGTTTGGTCCCGGGAGATGGCTACACCTTC	CASGLVPGDGYTF
TRBV5-4	NA	TRBJ1-2	NA	TGTGCCAGCAGCGTACCGGACCGGGGCTATGGCTACACCTTC	CASSVPDRGYGYTF
TRBV7-9	TRBD1	TRBJ2-3	NA	TGTGCCAGCAGCCGAGGACAGGGGACAGATACGCAGTATTTT	CASSRGQGTDTQYF
TRBV25-1	NA	TRBJ1-2	NA	TGTGCCAGCAGCGAGGGCGGCTATGGCTACACCTTC	CASSEGGYGYTF
TRBV30	NA	TRBJ1-4	NA	TGTGCCTGGAGTGTACTACAGTCTAATGAAAAACTGTTTTTT	CAWSVLQSNEKLFF
TRBV5-1	NA	TRBJ2-1	NA	TGCGCCAGCAGCTTGGCGTCGGGAGCCTACAATGAGCAGTTCTTC	CASSLASGAYNEQFF
TRBV28	NA	TRBJ2-7	NA	TGTGCCAGCAGTTCGGCCGAAGCGGGCTACGAGCAGTACTTC	CASSSAEAGYEQYF
TRBV5-6	NA	TRBJ1-2	NA	TGTGCCAGCAGCTTAGAACTTTACCGGGGGGCTGACTATGGCTACACCTTC	CASSLELYRGADYGYTF
TRBV4-2	NA	TRBJ2-1	NA	TGTGCCAGCAGCCAAGATCGAGATGAGCAGTTCTTC	CASSQDRDEQFF